One sample yielded the 18 T cell receptor beta chains listed below, sequenced in a study of blood T cell repertoires in COVID-19. Measured with immunoSEQ multiplex PCR; TCRdb has only the in-frame clones, and not every one. The top ten hold under 4% of the sample, which has about 190,000 clones, approximately 84% seen once. Sequenced material: PBMCs or T cells enriched from blood (not recorded which). The receptors shown here come from a woman in her twenties or thirties who had recovered from COVID-19.

V gene TRBV30 combines with J gene TRBJ2-3; 11 bases fit TRBD2. Germline lookup yields CDR1 GTSNPN and CDR2 SVGIG (reference sequence). CDR3 length: 17 residues. The junction had 9 bases not matched to a gene; V was cut back by 0 bases and J by 4 bases. As DNA, the CDR3 is TGTGCCTGGAGTGTAAGCCCACTAGCGGGAGTTGCAGATACGCAGTATTTT. Residues: CAWSVSPLAGVADTQYF. The variable domain in full, completed from reference TRBV30 and TRBJ2-3, reads SQTIHQWPATLVQPVGSPLSLECTVEGTSNPNLYWYRQAAGRGLQLLFYSVGIGQISSEVPQNLSASRPQDRQFILSSKKLLLSDSGFYLCAWSVSPLAGVADTQYFGPGTRLTVL.

J is TRBJ2-1 and V is TRBV19; tentatively, D is TRBD2 (6 bases). CDR1 and CDR2 from the germline V gene are LNHDA and SQIVND (reference sequence). The CDR3 is made up of 14 amino acids. Trimming pared 3 bases from V and 8 bases from J, leaving 14 bases between. The CDR3: CASSMGRGRDEQFF. In DNA, the CDR3 is TGTGCCAGTAGTATGGGGCGGGGTCGGGATGAGCAGTTCTTC.

There are a few counts of this clone. The chain employs TRBV4-1 and TRBJ2-5; TRBD1 might be the D (6 bases). Germline V CDR1 and CDR2: MGHRA, YSYEKL. The length of the CDR3 is 16 residues. The germline V and J ends were trimmed by 3 bases and 1 base, with 15 bases remaining between them. The CDR3 spells CASSQTPGHLQETQYF. CDR3 bases: TGCGCCAGCAGCCAGACTCCGGGACACCTCCAAGAGACCCAGTACTTC.

This clone has a single count. The V call is TRBV18, the J call TRBJ2-1, with TRBD2 identical over 7 bases. With V trimmed by 1 base and J by 3 bases, 3 bases remained unmatched. The length of the CDR3 is 15 residues. Germline CDR1 and CDR2: KGHSH and LQKENI. The CDR3 DNA reads as TGTGCCAGCTCACCACGGGCTAGCGGCTACAATGAGCAGTTCTTC. Its translation: CASSPRASGYNEQFF. Full variable domain (outside the CDR3, taken from reference TRBV18 and TRBJ2-1): NAGVMQNPRHLVRRRGQEARLRCSPMKGHSHVYWYRQLPEEGLKFMVYLQKENIIDESGMPKERFSAEFPKEGPSILRIQQVVRGDSAAYFCASSPRASGYNEQFFGPGTRLTVL.

The genes are TRBV5-6 and TRBJ1-2, with D tentatively TRBD1 (6 bases). The germline CDR1 and CDR2 sequences are SGHDT and YYEEEE. The CDR3 totals 16 residues. V was trimmed by 4 bases and J by 4 bases, leaving 20 bases between them. The CDR3 nucleotides are TGTGCCAGCAGCGTTGGACAGTTCTTTTGGCGCTATGGCTACACCTTC. The encoded protein is CASSVGQFFWRYGYTF. Combining the CDR3 with reference TRBV5-6 and TRBJ1-2 gives the whole variable domain DAGVTQSPTHLIKTRGQQVTLRCSPKSGHDTVSWYQQALGQGPQFIFQYYEEEERQRGNFPDRFSGHQFPNYSSELNVNALLLGDSALYLCASSVGQFFWRYGYTFGSGTRLTVV.

The rearrangement links TRBV18 to TRBJ2-4; TRBD1 matches at 8 bases. The germline V gene encodes CDR1 KGHSH and CDR2 LQKENI. The J segment lost 3 bases and the V segment lost 4 bases, leaving 5 bases of the junction unmatched. The CDR3 has 15 amino acids. For the CDR3, the DNA is TGTGCCAGCTCACTGGGACAGGAGAGCAAAAACATTCAGTACTTC. Encoded protein: CASSLGQESKNIQYF.

The J gene is TRBJ1-5, the V gene TRBV7-9; TRBD1 aligns across 7 bases. The V and J ends lost 5 bases and 10 bases, in that order; junction bases with no gene match: 11. The germline V gene has CDR1 SEHNR and CDR2 FQNEAQ (reference sequence). The CDR3 has 14 residues. The DNA of the CDR3 is TGTGCCAGCAGCGCTTGGGACAGCACAGGCCCCCAGCATTTT. Translated: CASSAWDSTGPQHF.

V is TRBV7-9 and J is TRBJ2-1; D possibly corresponds to TRBD2 (6 bases). The ends were cut back, 0 bases at V and 5 bases at J, with 14 bases in the middle. This CDR3 region has 16 residues. Germline CDR1 reads SEHNR; CDR2 reads FQNEAQ (reference sequence). DNA of the CDR3: TGTGCCAGCAGCTTAGCCGACACTAGCTTCCACAATGAGCAGTTCTTC. Amino acids: CASSLADTSFHNEQFF.

V usage is TRBV5-5 and J usage is TRBJ2-7; 9 bases fit TRBD2. This CDR3 is 14 amino acids long. V lost 0 bases, J lost 6 bases, and 4 bases stayed unmatched. Germline CDR1 is SGHKS and CDR2 is YYEKEE (reference sequence). CDR3 in DNA: TGTGCCAGCAGCTTGGTTGGTAGCGGGAGCGAGCAGTACTTC. Translated, it gives CASSLVGSGSEQYF.

The V call is TRBV2, the J call TRBJ2-2; 7 bases fit TRBD1. The length of the CDR3 is 12 residues. J was trimmed by 6 bases and V by 6 bases; bases with no gene match: 1. The germline V gene encodes CDR1 SNHLY and CDR2 FYNNEI. The CDR3 loop reads CASRQGAGELFF. The CDR3 region has the DNA TGTGCCAGCAGGCAGGGGGCCGGGGAGCTGTTTTTT. Filled out from reference TRBV2 and TRBJ2-2, the complete variable domain reads EPEVTQTPSHQVTQMGQEVILRCVPISNHLYFYWYRQILGQKVEFLVSFYNNEISEKSEIFDDQFSVERPDGSNFTLKIRSTKLEDSAMYFCASRQGAGELFFGEGSRLTVL.

The chain couples TRBV27 to TRBJ2-7, with 10 positions matching TRBD2. Losses at the gene ends were 3 bases for V and 3 bases for J; bases not matched to a gene: 5. The CDR3 is 15 amino acids. Per germline, CDR1 MNHEY and CDR2 SMNVEV (reference sequence). CDR3 amino acids: CASSFLAGELYEQYF. CDR3 coding DNA: TGTGCCAGCAGTTTCCTAGCGGGAGAGCTCTACGAGCAGTACTTC.

The chain links TRBV9 to TRBJ2-4, with 9 positions matching TRBD1. Germline trimming cut 3 bases from V and 7 bases from J; bases unmatched to any gene: 20. This CDR3 comprises 19 residues. The germline gives CDR1 SGDLS, CDR2 YYNGEE. The CDR3 DNA is TGTGCCAGCAGCGATGACTCCGGGGACAGGGCCGATATAGCCAACATTCAGTACTTC. Its protein is CASSDDSGDRADIANIQYF.

V and J are TRBV11-2 and TRBJ2-7, with 11 bases fitting TRBD1. The CDR3 consists of 13 residues. From germline, CDR1 is SGHAT and CDR2 FQNNGV. J lost 5 bases, V lost 6 bases, and 3 bases had no gene match. The CDR3 nucleotides are TGTGCCAGCAGACGGGACAGGGGGAACGAGCAGTACTTC. Amino acid sequence: CASRRDRGNEQYF. Full variable domain (outside the CDR3, taken from reference TRBV11-2 and TRBJ2-7): EAGVAQSPRYKIIEKRQSVAFWCNPISGHATLYWYQQILGQGPKLLIQFQNNGVVDDSQLPKDRFSAERLKGVDSTLKIQPAKLEDSAVYLCASRRDRGNEQYFGPGTRLTVT.

This chain joins TRBV7-2 and TRBJ1-1; maybe TRBD1 (5 bases). Per the germline V gene, CDR1 is SGHTA and CDR2 is FQGNSA. This CDR3 spans 16 amino acids. The V and J ends lost 6 bases and 2 bases respectively, with 19 bases between them. Here the CDR3 reads CASRPNRTRINTEAFF. CDR3 DNA sequence: TGTGCCAGCAGACCAAACAGGACCCGGATTAACACTGAAGCTTTCTTT.

The chain combines TRBV5-6 with TRBJ1-2, with 9 bases lining up with TRBD1. The CDR3 is 16 amino acids. Germline V gene data show CDR1 as SGHDT and CDR2 as YYEEEE. The V segment lost 4 bases and the J segment 7 bases; nucleotides outside the gene matches: 14. CDR3 protein: CASSPLPTGGSRGYTF. In nucleotides, the CDR3 is TGTGCCAGCAGCCCCCTACCGACAGGGGGAAGTCGTGGCTACACCTTC.

This clone has just a few counts. This chain joins TRBV5-1 and TRBJ1-1, with D unclear. CDR3 length equals 14 residues. Germline CDR1 is SGHRS and CDR2 is YFSETQ. The V gene lost 4 bases and the J gene lost 6 bases, with 16 bases spanning the gap. DNA for the CDR3: TGCGCCAGCAGCCCCGCCACGTTGGGCGCTGAAGCTTTCTTT. Its translation: CASSPATLGAEAFF.

The V and J genes are TRBV3-1 (or the pseudogene TRBV3-2) and TRBJ2-5; 9 bases agree with TRBD2. Trimming took 5 bases from V and 4 from J; bases not matched to a gene: 11. The CDR3 has 16 residues. Looked up from germline, CDR1 is LGHDT and CDR2 is YNNKEL (reference sequence). The DNA of the CDR3 is TGTGCCAGCAGCTCTGGTGGCGGGGGGGCCGGAGAGACCCAGTACTTC. It encodes CASSSGGGGAGETQYF.

CDR3: CASTPADLKMNTEAFF. DNA of the CDR3: TGTGCCAGCACCCCGGCCGACTTGAAAATGAACACTGAAGCTTTCTTT. This chain uses TRBV28 with TRBJ1-1; no clear D gene. The V gene lost 7 bases and the J gene lost 0 bases, with 18 bases spanning the gap. The CDR3 sequence is 16 residues long. Germline loops: CDR1 MDHEN, CDR2 SYDVKM.